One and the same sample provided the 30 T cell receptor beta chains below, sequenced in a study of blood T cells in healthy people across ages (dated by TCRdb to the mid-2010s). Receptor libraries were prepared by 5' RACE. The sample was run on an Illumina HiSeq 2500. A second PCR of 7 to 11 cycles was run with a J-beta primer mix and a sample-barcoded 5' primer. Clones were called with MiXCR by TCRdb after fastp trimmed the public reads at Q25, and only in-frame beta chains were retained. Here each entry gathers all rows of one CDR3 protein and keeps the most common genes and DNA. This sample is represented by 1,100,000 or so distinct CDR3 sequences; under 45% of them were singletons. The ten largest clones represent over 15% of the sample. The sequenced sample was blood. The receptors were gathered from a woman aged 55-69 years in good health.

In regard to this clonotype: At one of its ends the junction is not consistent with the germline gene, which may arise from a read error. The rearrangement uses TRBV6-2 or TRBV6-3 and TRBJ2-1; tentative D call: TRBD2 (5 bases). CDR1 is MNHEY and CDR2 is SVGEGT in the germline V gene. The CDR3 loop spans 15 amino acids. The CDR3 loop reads CASSQLVASYNEQFF. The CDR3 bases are TGTGCCAGCAGTCAACTAGTCGCTTCCTACAACGAGCAGTTCTTC.

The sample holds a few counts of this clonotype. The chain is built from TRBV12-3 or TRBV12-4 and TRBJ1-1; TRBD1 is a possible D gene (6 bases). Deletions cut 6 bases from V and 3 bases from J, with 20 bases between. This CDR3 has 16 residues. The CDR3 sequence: CASRGAVGQGDTEAFF. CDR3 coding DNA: TGTGCCAGCAGGGGCGCGGTGGGACAAGGAGACACTGAAGCTTTCTTT.

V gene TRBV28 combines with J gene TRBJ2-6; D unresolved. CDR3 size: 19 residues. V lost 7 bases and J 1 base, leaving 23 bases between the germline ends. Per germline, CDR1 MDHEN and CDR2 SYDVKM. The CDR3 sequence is CASIPRISLLQSGANVLTF. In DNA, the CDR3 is TGTGCCAGCATCCCGAGGATTTCTCTTTTACAATCTGGGGCCAACGTCCTGACTTTC.

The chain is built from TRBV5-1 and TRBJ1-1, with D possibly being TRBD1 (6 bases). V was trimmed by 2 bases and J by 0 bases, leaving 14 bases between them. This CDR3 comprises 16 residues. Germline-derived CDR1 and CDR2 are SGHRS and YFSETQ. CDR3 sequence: CASSLLQGVMNTEAFF. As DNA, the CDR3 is TGCGCCAGCAGCTTATTACAGGGAGTCATGAACACTGAAGCTTTCTTT.

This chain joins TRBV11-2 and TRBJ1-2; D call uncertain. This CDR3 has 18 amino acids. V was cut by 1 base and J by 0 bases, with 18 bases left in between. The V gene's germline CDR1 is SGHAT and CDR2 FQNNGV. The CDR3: CASSLVAANSEANYGYTF. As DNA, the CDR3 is TGTGCCAGCAGCTTAGTCGCTGCTAACAGTGAAGCTAACTATGGCTACACCTTC.

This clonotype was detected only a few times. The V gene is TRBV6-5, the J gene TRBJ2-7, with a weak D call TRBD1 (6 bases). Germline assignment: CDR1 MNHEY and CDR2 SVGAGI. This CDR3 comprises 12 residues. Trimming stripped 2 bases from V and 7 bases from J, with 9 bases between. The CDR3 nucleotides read TGTGCCAGCAGTTACAGGGGGAGTGAGCAGTACTTC. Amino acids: CASSYRGSEQYF.

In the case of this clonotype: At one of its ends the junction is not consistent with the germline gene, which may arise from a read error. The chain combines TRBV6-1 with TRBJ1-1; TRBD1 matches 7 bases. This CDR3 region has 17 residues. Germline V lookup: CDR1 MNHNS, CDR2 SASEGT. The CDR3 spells CASSEAGRGPMNTESFF. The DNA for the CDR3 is TGTGCCAGCAGTGAAGCTGGTAGGGGGCCGATGAACACTGAATCTTTCTTT.

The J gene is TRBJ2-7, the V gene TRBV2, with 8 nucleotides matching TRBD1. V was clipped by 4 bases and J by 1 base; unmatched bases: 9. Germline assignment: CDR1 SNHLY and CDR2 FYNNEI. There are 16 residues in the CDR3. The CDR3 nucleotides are TGTGCCAGCAGTGTTAAGCCTGGACAGGGATCCTACGAGCAGTACTTC. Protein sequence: CASSVKPGQGSYEQYF.

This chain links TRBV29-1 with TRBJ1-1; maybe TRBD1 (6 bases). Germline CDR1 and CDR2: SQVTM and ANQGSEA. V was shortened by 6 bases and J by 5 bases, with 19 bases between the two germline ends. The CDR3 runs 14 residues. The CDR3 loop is CSVSKGGVATEAFF. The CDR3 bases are TGCAGCGTCTCGAAGGGGGGGGTTGCGACTGAAGCTTTCTTT.

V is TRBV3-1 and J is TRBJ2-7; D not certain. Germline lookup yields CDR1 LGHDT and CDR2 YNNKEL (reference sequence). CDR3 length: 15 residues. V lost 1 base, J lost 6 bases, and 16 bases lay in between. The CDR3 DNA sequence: TGTGCCAGCAGCCAAGGGACGGGTCGGTTAGGCGAGCAGTACTTC. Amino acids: CASSQGTGRLGEQYF.

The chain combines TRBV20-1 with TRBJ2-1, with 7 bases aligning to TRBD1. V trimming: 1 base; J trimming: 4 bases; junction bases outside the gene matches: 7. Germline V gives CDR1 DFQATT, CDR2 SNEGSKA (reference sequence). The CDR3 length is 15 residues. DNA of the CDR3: TGCAGTGCTAGAGGACGACAGGGCGGGTACAATGAGCAGTTCTTC. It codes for CSARGRQGGYNEQFF.

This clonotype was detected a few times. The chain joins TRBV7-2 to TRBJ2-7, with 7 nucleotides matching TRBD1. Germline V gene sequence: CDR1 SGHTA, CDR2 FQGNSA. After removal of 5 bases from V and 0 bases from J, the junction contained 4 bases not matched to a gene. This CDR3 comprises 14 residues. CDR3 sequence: CASSNRQGSYEQYF. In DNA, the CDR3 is TGTGCCAGCAGCAACCGACAGGGCTCCTACGAGCAGTACTTC.

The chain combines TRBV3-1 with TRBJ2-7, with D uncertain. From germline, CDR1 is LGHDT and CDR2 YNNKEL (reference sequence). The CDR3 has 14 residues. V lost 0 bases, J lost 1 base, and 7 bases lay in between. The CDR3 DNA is TGTGCCAGCAGCCAAGATGCACAGTCCTACGAGCAGTACTTC. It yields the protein CASSQDAQSYEQYF.

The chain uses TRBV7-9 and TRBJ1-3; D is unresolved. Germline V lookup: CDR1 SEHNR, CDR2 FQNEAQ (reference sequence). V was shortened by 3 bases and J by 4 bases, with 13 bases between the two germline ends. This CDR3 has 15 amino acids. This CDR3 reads CASSLVGSSGNTIYF. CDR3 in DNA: TGTGCCAGCAGCTTGGTTGGGAGCTCGGGAAACACCATATATTTT. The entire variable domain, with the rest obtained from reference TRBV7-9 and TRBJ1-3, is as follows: DTGVSQNPRHKITKRGQNVTFRCDPISEHNRLYWYRQTLGQGPEFLTYFQNEAQLEKSRLLSDRFSAERPKGSFSTLEIQRTEQGDSAMYLCASSLVGSSGNTIYFGEGSWLTVV.

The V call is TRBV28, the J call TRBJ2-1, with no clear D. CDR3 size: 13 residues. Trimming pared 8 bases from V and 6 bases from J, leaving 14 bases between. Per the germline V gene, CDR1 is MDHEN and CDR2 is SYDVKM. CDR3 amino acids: CASSNTGVNEQFF. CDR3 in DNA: TGTGCCAGCTCAAATACTGGAGTCAATGAGCAGTTCTTC.

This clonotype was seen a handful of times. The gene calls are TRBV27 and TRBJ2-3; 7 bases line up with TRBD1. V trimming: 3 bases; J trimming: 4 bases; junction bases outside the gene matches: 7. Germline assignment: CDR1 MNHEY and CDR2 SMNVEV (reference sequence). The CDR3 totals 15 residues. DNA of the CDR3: TGTGCCAGCAGTTTTACAGGGGTGTATGCAGATACGCAGTATTTT. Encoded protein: CASSFTGVYADTQYF.

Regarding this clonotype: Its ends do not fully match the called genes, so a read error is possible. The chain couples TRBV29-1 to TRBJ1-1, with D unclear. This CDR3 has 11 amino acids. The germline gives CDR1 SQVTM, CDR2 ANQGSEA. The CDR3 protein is CSGVGFTEASF. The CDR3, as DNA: TGCAGCGGGGTAGGGTTTACTGAAGCTTCCTTT.

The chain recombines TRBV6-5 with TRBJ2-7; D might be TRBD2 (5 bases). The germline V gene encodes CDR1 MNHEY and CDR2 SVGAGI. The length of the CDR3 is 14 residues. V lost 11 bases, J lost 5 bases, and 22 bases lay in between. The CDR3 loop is CACKEARPTDEQYF. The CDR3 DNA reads TGTGCCTGCAAGGAGGCGAGGCCTACCGACGAGCAGTACTTC.

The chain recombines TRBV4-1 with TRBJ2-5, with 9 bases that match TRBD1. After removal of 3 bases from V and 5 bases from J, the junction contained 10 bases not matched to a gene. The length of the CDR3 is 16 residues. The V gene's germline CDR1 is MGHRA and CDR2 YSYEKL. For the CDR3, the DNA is TGCGCCAGCAGCCAGGGGGACAGGGAAGTGGGTGAGACCCAGTACTTC. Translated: CASSQGDREVGETQYF.

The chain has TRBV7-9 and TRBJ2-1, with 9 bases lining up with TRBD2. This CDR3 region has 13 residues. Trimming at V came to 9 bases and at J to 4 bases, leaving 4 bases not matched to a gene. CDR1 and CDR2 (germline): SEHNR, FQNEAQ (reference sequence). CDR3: CASSGGLYNEQFF. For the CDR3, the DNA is TGTGCCAGTAGCGGGGGATTGTACAATGAGCAGTTCTTC.

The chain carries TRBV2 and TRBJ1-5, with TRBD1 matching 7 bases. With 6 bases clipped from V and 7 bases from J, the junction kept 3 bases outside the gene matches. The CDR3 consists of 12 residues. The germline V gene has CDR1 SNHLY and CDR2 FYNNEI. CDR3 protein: CASRGGGQPQHF. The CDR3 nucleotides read TGTGCCAGCAGAGGGGGCGGGCAGCCCCAGCATTTT.

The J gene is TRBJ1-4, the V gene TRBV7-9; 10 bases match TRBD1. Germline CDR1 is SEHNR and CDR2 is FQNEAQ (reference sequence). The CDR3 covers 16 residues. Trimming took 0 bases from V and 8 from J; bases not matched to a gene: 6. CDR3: CASSLAPGQGHEKLFF. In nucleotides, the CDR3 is TGTGCCAGCAGCTTAGCCCCGGGACAGGGGCACGAAAAACTGTTTTTT.

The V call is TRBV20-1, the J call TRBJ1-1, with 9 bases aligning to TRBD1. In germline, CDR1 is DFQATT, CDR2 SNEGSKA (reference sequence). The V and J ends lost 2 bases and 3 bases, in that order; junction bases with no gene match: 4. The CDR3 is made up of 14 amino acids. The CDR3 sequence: CSARRQGGYTEAFF. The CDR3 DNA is TGCAGTGCTAGAAGACAGGGGGGGTACACTGAAGCTTTCTTT.

The CDR3 nucleotides read TGTGCCAGCAATAACCTAGCGGGAGGGATCGCAGATACGCAGTATTTT. Encoded protein: CASNNLAGGIADTQYF. The chain couples TRBV7-9 to TRBJ2-3; 12 nucleotides match TRBD2. Germline values: CDR1 SEHNR, CDR2 FQNEAQ (reference sequence). The CDR3 covers 16 residues. V was pared by 7 bases and J by 4 bases, with 9 bases of the junction left unmatched.

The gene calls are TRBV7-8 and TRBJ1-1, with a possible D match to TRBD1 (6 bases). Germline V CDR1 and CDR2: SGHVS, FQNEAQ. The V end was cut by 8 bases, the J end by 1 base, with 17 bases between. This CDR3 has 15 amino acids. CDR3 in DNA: TGTGCCAGCTTCCTTCACGGGGGCCAGAACACTGAAGCTTTCTTT. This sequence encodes CASFLHGGQNTEAFF.

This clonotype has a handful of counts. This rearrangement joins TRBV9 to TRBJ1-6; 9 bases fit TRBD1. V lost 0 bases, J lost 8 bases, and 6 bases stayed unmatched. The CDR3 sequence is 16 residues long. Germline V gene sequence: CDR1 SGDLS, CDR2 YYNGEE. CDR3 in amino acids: CASSVGYRDRDSPLHF. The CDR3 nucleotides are TGTGCCAGCAGCGTAGGTTACCGGGACAGGGATTCACCCCTCCACTTT.

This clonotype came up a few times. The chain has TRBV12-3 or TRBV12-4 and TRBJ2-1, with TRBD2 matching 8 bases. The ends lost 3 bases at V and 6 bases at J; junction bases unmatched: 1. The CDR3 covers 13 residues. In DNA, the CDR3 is TGTGCCAGCAGTTTGGGACTAGTCAATGAGCAGTTCTTC. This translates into CASSLGLVNEQFF.

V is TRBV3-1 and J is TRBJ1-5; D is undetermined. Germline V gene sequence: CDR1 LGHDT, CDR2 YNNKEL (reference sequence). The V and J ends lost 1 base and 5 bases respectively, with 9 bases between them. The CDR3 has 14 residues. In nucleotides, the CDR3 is TGTGCCAGCAGCCAAGGGGGAGGGCATCAGCCCCAGCATTTT. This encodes CASSQGGGHQPQHF.

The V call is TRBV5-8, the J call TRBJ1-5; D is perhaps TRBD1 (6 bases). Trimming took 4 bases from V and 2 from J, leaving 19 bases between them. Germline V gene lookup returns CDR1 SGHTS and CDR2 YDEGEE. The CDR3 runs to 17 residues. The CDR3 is CASSGGPQPWGNQPQHF. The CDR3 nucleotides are TGTGCCAGCAGCGGGGGGCCCCAGCCCTGGGGCAATCAGCCCCAGCATTTT.

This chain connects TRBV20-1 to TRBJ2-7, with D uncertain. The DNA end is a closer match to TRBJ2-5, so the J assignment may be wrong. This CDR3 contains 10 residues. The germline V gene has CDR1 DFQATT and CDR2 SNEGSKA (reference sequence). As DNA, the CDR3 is TGCAGTTCCTACGGAGAGACCCAGTACTTC. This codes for CSSYGETQYF.